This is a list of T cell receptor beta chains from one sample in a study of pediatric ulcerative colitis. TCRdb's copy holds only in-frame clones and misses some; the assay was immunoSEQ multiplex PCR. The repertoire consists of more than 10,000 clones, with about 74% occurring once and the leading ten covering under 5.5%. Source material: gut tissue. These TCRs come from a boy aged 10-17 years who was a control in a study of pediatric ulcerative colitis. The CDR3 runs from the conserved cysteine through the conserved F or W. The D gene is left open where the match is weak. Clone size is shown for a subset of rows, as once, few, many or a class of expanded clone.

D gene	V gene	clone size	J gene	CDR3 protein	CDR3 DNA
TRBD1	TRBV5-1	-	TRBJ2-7	CASSLTGGPYEQYF	TGCGCCAGCAGCTTGACAGGGGGCCCCTACGAGCAGTACTTC
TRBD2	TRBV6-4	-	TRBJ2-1	CASSVSSGSYNEQFF	TGTGCCAGCAGTGTGTCTAGCGGTTCCTACAATGAGCAGTTCTTC
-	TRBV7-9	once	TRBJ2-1	CASSLGGHNEQFF	TGTGCCAGCAGCTTAGGTGGCCACAATGAGCAGTTCTTC
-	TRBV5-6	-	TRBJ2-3	CASRPLSADTQYF	TGTGCCAGCAGACCCTTATCGGCAGATACGCAGTATTTT
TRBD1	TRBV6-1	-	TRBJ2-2	CASSRGTGNTGELFF	TGTGCCAGCAGCCGCGGGACAGGGAACACCGGGGAGCTGTTTTTT
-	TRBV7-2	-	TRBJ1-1	CASSSRQGGTEAFF	TGTGCCAGCAGCTCCAGACAAGGCGGAACTGAAGCTTTCTTT
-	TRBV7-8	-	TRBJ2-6	CASSFSSAGANVLTF	TGTGCCAGCAGCTTCTCTAGTGCTGGGGCCAACGTCCTGACTTTC
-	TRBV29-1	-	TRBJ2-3	CSVESARGPTDTQYF	TGCAGCGTTGAGTCGGCGAGAGGGCCCACAGATACGCAGTATTTT
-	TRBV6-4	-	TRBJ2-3	CASSSGSTDTQYF	TGTGCCAGCAGTAGCGGGAGCACAGATACGCAGTATTTT
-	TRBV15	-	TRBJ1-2	CATSGTTNYGYTF	TGTGCCACCAGCGGGACGACCAACTATGGCTACACCTTC
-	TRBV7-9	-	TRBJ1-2	CASSKPQASGYTF	TGTGCCAGCAGTAAGCCTCAGGCGAGCGGCTACACCTTC
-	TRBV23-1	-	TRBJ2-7	CASSQFLGVYEQYF	TGCGCCAGCAGTCAATTTCTAGGGGTCTACGAGCAGTACTTC
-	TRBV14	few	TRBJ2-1	CASSQVFTRSYNEQFF	TGTGCCAGCAGCCAAGTCTTTACCCGCTCCTACAATGAGCAGTTCTTC
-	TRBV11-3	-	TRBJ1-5	CASSPYRVQPQHF	TGTGCCAGCAGCCCTTACAGGGTTCAGCCCCAGCATTTT
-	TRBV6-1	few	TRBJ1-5	CASSGGEISNQPQHF	TGTGCCAGCAGTGGAGGAGAAATTAGCAATCAGCCCCAGCATTTT
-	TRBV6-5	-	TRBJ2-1	CASKAHYPGYNEQFF	TGTGCCAGCAAAGCCCACTACCCCGGATACAATGAGCAGTTCTTC
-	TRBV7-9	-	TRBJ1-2	CASSLGGDANYGYTF	TGTGCCAGCAGCTTAGGAGGAGACGCCAACTATGGCTACACCTTC
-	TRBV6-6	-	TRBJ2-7	CASSDFGIPEQYF	TGTGCCAGCAGCGACTTCGGGATCCCAGAGCAGTACTTC
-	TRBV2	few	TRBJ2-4	CASSEAHRNIQYF	TGTGCCAGCAGTGAAGCGCATCGAAACATTCAGTACTTC
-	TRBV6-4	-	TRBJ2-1	CASSEDTYNEQFF	TGTGCCAGCAGTGAGGACACCTACAATGAGCAGTTCTTC
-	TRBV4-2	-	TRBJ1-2	CASRRVSGYGYTF	TGTGCCAGCAGGAGGGTGTCGGGCTATGGCTACACCTTC
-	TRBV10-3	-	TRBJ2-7	CAISGGSSYEQYF	TGTGCCATCAGTGGGGGTAGCTCCTACGAGCAGTACTTC
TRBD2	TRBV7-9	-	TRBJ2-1	CASSLEIAGGYNEQFF	TGTGCCAGCAGCTTAGAAATAGCGGGAGGGTACAATGAGCAGTTCTTC
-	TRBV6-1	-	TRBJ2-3	CASIRGRSTDTQYF	TGTGCCAGCATTAGGGGACGGTCCACAGATACGCAGTATTTT
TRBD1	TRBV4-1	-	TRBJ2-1	CASSQERGTGADEQFF	TGCGCCAGCAGCCAAGAGAGAGGGACAGGGGCTGATGAGCAGTTCTTC
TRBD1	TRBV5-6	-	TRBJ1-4	CASNRGNEKLFF	TGTGCCAGCAACAGGGGTAATGAAAAACTGTTTTTT
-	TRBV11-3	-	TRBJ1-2	CASSLGPKDIICGYTF	TGTGCCAGCAGCTTGGGGCCAAAGGATATTATATGCGGCTACACCTTC
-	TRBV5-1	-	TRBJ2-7	CASSLGPGNYEQYF	TGCGCCAGCAGCTTGGGGCCTGGAAATTACGAGCAGTACTTC
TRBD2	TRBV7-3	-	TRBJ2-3	CASSLAGGWDTQYF	TGTGCCAGCAGCTTAGCGGGAGGATGGGATACGCAGTATTTT
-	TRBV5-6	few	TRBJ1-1	CASSLGPRPTEAFF	TGTGCCAGCAGCTTGGGACCTAGGCCCACTGAAGCTTTCTTT
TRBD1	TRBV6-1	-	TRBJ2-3	CASRRDRGPTDTQYF	TGTGCCAGCAGGAGGGACAGGGGGCCCACAGATACGCAGTATTTT
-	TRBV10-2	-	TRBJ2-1	CASSEKATYNEQFF	TGCGCCAGCAGTGAAAAGGCTACTTACAATGAGCAGTTCTTC
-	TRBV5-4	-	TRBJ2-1	CASSLAGNYNEQFF	TGTGCCAGCAGCTTGGCGGGTAACTACAATGAGCAGTTCTTC
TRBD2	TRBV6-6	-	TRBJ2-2	CASSPGLGTGELFF	TGTGCCAGCAGCCCGGGACTAGGAACCGGGGAGCTGTTTTTT
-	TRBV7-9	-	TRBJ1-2	CASSPGGLVYGYTF	TGTGCCAGCAGTCCTGGGGGTCTGGTATATGGCTACACCTTC
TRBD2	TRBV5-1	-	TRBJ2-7	CASSPSGISYEQYF	TGCGCCAGCAGCCCTAGCGGGATCTCCTACGAGCAGTACTTC
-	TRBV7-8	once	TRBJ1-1	CASSLAGRRTGTEAFF	TGTGCCAGCAGCTTAGCGGGTCGGCGGACCGGGACTGAAGCTTTCTTT
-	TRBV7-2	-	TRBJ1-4	CASKGGSNEKLFF	TGTGCCAGCAAGGGCGGGAGTAATGAAAAACTGTTTTTT
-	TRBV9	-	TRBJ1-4	CASSVAEPGPVVF	TGTGCCAGCAGCGTAGCAGAACCGGGCCCGGTAGTTTTT
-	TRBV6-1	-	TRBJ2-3	CASSGGDGHTDTQYF	TGTGCCAGCAGTGGCGGGGACGGGCACACAGATACGCAGTATTTT
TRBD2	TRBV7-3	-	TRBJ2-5	CASSLTSGIQETQYF	TGTGCCAGCAGCTTAACTAGCGGGATCCAAGAGACCCAGTACTTC
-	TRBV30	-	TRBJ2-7	CAWKGVLAPYEQYF	TGTGCCTGGAAGGGGGTACTAGCGCCCTACGAGCAGTACTTC
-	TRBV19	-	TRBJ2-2	CASSTATGGYGELFF	TGTGCCAGTAGTACAGCAACCGGAGGATACGGGGAGCTGTTTTTT